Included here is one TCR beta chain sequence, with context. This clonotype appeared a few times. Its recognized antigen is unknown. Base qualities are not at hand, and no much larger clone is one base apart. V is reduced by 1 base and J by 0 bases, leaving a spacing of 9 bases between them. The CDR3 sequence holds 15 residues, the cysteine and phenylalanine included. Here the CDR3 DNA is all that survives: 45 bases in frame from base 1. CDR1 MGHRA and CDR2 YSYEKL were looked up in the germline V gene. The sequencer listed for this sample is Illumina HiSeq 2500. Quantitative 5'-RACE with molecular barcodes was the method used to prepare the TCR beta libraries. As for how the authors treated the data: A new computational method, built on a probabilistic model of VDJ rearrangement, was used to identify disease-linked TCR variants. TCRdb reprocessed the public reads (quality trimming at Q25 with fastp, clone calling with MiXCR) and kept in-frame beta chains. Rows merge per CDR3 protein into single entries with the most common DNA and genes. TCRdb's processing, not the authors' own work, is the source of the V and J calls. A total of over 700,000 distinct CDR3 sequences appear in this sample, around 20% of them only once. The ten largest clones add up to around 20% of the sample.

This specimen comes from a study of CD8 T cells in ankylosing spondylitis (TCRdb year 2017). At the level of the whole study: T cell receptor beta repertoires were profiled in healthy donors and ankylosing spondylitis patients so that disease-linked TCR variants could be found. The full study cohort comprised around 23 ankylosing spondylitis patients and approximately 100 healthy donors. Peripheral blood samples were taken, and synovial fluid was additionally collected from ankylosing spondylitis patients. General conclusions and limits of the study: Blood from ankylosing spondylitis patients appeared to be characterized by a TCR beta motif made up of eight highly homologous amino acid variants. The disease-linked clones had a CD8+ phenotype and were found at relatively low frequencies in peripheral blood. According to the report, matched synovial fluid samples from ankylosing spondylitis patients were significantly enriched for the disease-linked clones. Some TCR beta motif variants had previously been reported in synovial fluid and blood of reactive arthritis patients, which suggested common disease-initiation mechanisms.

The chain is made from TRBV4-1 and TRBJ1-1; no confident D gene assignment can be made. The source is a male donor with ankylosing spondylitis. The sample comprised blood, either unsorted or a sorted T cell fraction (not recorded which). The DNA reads TGCGCCAGCAGCCAAGCGGTCACAGTGAACACTGAAGCTTTCTTT. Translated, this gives CASSQAVTVNTEAFF.